This T cell receptor beta chain was observed in a study of T cell clones after liver transplantation. Only in-frame clones appear in the TCRdb table, and some are missing; sequencing was by immunoSEQ multiplex PCR. This sample has fewer than 70,000 clones, with 71% found just once. Losses at the gene ends were 7 bases for V and 5 bases for J; bases not matched to a gene: 6. Germline V gene data show CDR1 as MGHDK and CDR2 as SYGVNS. The CDR3 is 13 residues long. This sequence originates from a human donor who received a liver transplant. The source was CD4+ T cells from blood, collected before liver transplant. This chain connects TRBV25-1 to TRBJ1-2; 8 nucleotides agree with TRBD1. CDR3 coding DNA: TGTGCCAGCACCCCGGGACAGGATTATGGCTACACCTTC. It encodes CASTPGQDYGYTF.